One sample yielded the 7 T cell receptor beta chains listed below, sequenced in a study of T cell repertoires in cytomegalovirus infection. MiXCR, applied by TCRdb to the reads, yields one record per CDR3 protein. Of 600,000 to 800,000 distinct CDR3 sequences in the sample, 20% to 25% are singletons; the top ten hold around 8%. Sequencing used CD8+ T cells from PBMCs. Receptor source: a human donor in good health (CMV status not recorded). Some clones in this sample may be carry-over from other donors' samples.

The CDR3 DNA is TGCAGTGCCCCGCCGGAGGGGTACAATGAGCAGTTCTTC. Protein sequence: CSAPPEGYNEQFF. The chain combines TRBV20-1 with TRBJ2-1; TRBD2 is a possible D gene (6 bases). This CDR3 has 13 amino acids. Germline V gene lookup returns CDR1 DFQATT and CDR2 SNEGSKA (reference sequence). Trimming removed 6 bases at V and 4 bases at J, with 13 bases between.

The rearrangement uses TRBV28 and TRBJ1-5, with D uncertain. V lost 7 bases, J lost 5 bases, and 12 bases lay in between. The CDR3 has 13 residues. The germline V gene encodes CDR1 MDHEN and CDR2 SYDVKM. The DNA for the CDR3 is TGTGCCAGCATCCCTCGGGGATATCAGCCCCAGCATTTT. As protein: CASIPRGYQPQHF.

This clonotype showed up just a few times. This chain connects TRBV6-5 to TRBJ2-1, with a possible D match to TRBD2 (5 bases). Trimming shortened V by 8 bases and J by 7 bases, and 9 bases separated the two germline ends. CDR1 and CDR2 (germline): MNHEY, SVGAGI. The CDR3 covers 11 residues. The CDR3 DNA sequence: TGTGCCAGCGGGCCGGGGAATGAGCAGTTCTTC. As protein: CASGPGNEQFF.

On this clonotype itself: A much larger clone is a single base away; this may be a read error. The chain links TRBV7-3 to TRBJ2-1; D unclear. The germline V gene encodes CDR1 SGHTA and CDR2 FQGTGA. The CDR3 is 13 amino acids. The CDR3 DNA sequence: TGTGCCAACAGCTTAAGAAACGGGAATGAGCAGTTCTTC. Amino acid sequence: CANSLRNGNEQFF.

The J gene is TRBJ1-1, the V gene TRBV20-1; D is unresolved. CDR3 size: 10 residues. Deletions cut 4 bases from V and 8 bases from J, with 8 bases between. Germline V gives CDR1 DFQATT, CDR2 SNEGSKA (reference sequence). CDR3 sequence reads: CSAILVEAFF. CDR3 sequence (DNA): TGCAGTGCTATTCTAGTAGAAGCTTTCTTT.

This chain links TRBV19 with TRBJ1-1; 7 bases are shared with TRBD1. V shed 8 bases and J 1 base; nucleotides not matched to a gene: 4. Germline V gene data show CDR1 as LNHDA and CDR2 as SQIVND (reference sequence). This CDR3 is 13 amino acids long. CDR3 sequence reads: CASGWTGNTEAFF. The CDR3 DNA reads TGTGCCAGTGGGTGGACAGGGAACACTGAAGCTTTCTTT.

This clonotype has a handful of counts. The chain recombines TRBV5-8 with TRBJ2-1; D possibly uses TRBD1 or TRBD2 (5 bases each). The CDR3 runs to 15 residues. Germline V gives CDR1 SGHTS, CDR2 YDEGEE. The germline V and J ends were trimmed by 4 bases and 3 bases, with 14 bases remaining between them. The CDR3 region has the DNA TGTGCCAGCAGCCCGCAGGGACGACTCTACAATGAGCAGTTCTTC. Protein: CASSPQGRLYNEQFF.